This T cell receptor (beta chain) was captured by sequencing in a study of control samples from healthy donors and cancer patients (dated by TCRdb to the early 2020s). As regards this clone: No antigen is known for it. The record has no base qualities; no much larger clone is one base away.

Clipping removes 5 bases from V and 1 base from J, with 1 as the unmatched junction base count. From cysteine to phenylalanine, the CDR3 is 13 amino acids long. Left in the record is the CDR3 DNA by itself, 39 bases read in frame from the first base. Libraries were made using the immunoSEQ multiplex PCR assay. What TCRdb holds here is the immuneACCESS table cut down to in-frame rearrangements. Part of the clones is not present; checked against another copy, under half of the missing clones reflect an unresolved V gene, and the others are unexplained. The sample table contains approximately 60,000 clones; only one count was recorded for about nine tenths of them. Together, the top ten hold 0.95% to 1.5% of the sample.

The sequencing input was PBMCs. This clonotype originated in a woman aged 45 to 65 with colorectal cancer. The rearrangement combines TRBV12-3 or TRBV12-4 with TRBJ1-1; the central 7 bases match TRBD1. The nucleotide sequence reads TGTGCCAGCAGTGGGGACAGGAACACTGAAGCTTTCTTT. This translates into CASSGDRNTEAFF.